The next 25 T cell receptor beta chains were all read from a single sample in a study of CD8+ T cells in alopecia areata. In each case, RNA was isolated and then reverse transcribed into cDNA as the sequencing template. The table came from immunoSEQ multiplex PCR; TCRdb's copy has only in-frame clones and leaves some out. The profile shows about 200,000 clones, roughly two fifths of them singletons. Treatment noted: oral pan-JAK inhibitor, 5-10 mg twice daily. Sequenced here: CD4+ T cells sorted from blood, sampled at approximately week 34, from a patient treated with tofacitinib. These receptors were taken from a human donor with alopecia areata.

This clone has a handful of counts. V and J are TRBV29-1 and TRBJ2-2; either TRBD1 or TRBD2 may supply D (5 bases each). Trimming removed 6 bases from V and 4 bases from J, with 18 bases in between. The germline gives CDR1 SQVTM, CDR2 ANQGSEA. CDR3 length: 15 amino acids. CDR3 DNA sequence: TGCAGCGTAACGTTCGGGGCTTGGGGCACCGGGGAGCTGTTTTTT. This sequence encodes CSVTFGAWGTGELFF.

J is TRBJ1-2 and V is TRBV5-1; the D gene is possibly TRBD1 (6 bases). V was pared by 0 bases and J by 1 base, with 7 bases between. The V gene's germline CDR1 is SGHRS and CDR2 YFSETQ. The CDR3 has 14 residues. For the CDR3, the DNA is TGCGCCAGCAGCTTGGGACAGGATAACTATGGCTACACCTTC. It codes for CASSLGQDNYGYTF.

This clone was observed a handful of times. The chain carries TRBV19 and TRBJ2-7, with 9 bases fitting TRBD1. This CDR3 region has 14 residues. The germline CDR1 and CDR2 sequences are LNHDA and SQIVND (reference sequence). After removal of 5 bases from V and 2 bases from J, the junction contained 4 bases not matched to a gene. DNA of the CDR3: TGTGCCAGTAGTCCTTGGACAGGGGCCTACGAGCAGTACTTC. Amino acids: CASSPWTGAYEQYF. The full variable domain, completed using reference TRBV19 and TRBJ2-7, is DGGITQSPKYLFRKEGQNVTLSCEQNLNHDAMYWYRQDPGQGLRLIYYSQIVNDFQKGDIAEGYSVSREKKESFPLTVTSAQKNPTAFYLCASSPWTGAYEQYFGPGTRLTVT.

This clone was seen a handful of times. The chain has TRBV19 and TRBJ1-1; 7 bases map to TRBD1. Germline lookup yields CDR1 LNHDA and CDR2 SQIVND (reference sequence). CDR3 length: 13 amino acids. V shed 4 bases, J shed 4 bases, and the junction held 3 bases outside the gene matches. CDR3 coding DNA: TGTGCCAGTAGTACAGCAGGGGGCACTGAAGCTTTCTTT. Protein sequence: CASSTAGGTEAFF.

The V and J genes are TRBV6-5 and TRBJ2-7; 8 positions agree with TRBD1. V gave up 11 bases and J gave up 2 bases; unmatched junction bases: 5. The CDR3 consists of 12 residues. Germline CDR1 reads MNHEY; CDR2 reads SVGAGI. CDR3 nucleotide sequence: TGTGCCGCCGGACAGGGCCCCTACGAGCAGTACTTC. This translates into CAAGQGPYEQYF.

V usage is TRBV4-1 and J usage is TRBJ2-7; TRBD1 or TRBD2 may be the D gene (5 bases each). Trimming removed 3 bases from V and 1 base from J, with 13 bases in between. The CDR3 totals 15 residues. The germline V gene encodes CDR1 MGHRA and CDR2 YSYEKL. The CDR3, as DNA: TGCGCCAGCAGCCAGAGAGGGGCAGGGTCCTACGAGCAGTACTTC. Protein product: CASSQRGAGSYEQYF.

This clone has only a few counts. The rearrangement uses TRBV11-2 and TRBJ2-4, with D unclear. Trimming cost V 3 bases and J 1 base, with 13 bases left between them. CDR1 is SGHAT, CDR2 FQNNGV, per germline. The CDR3 contains 16 residues. CDR3: CASSFARDVAKNIQYF. DNA of the CDR3: TGTGCCAGCAGCTTCGCGAGAGACGTGGCCAAAAACATTCAGTACTTC.

This clone showed up just a few times. This rearrangement joins TRBV7-9 to TRBJ1-1, with 7 bases that match TRBD1. Germline loops: CDR1 SEHNR, CDR2 FQNEAQ (reference sequence). J lost 1 base, V lost 4 bases, and 3 bases had no gene match. This CDR3 is 14 amino acids long. This CDR3 reads CASSWAGGNTEAFF. The CDR3 nucleotides read TGTGCCAGCAGCTGGGCAGGGGGGAACACTGAAGCTTTCTTT.

The genes are TRBV5-5 and TRBJ2-1, with 9 bases identical to TRBD1. V was pared by 1 base and J by 14 bases, with 4 bases of the junction left unmatched. The CDR3 runs to 12 residues. CDR1 and CDR2 (germline): SGHKS, YYEKEE (reference sequence). As DNA, the CDR3 is TGTGCCAGCAGCTTGCTGGGACAGGGTGAGTTCTTC. This encodes CASSLLGQGEFF.

This clone was detected a few times. The genes are TRBV5-1 and TRBJ2-7; 14 nucleotides match TRBD2. Germline lookup yields CDR1 SGHRS and CDR2 YFSETQ. Losses at the gene ends were 4 bases for V and 1 base for J; bases not matched to a gene: 7. The CDR3 loop spans 17 amino acids. For the CDR3, the DNA is TGCGCCAGCAGCCCCGGGACTAGCGGGAGAAGGTCCTACGAGCAGTACTTC. This sequence encodes CASSPGTSGRRSYEQYF.

There are a few counts of this clone. J is TRBJ2-1 and V is TRBV18, with D perhaps TRBD1 or TRBD2 (5 bases each). Per germline, CDR1 KGHSH and CDR2 LQKENI. This CDR3 is built from 16 residues. Between the trimmed V and J ends, which lost 0 bases and 7 bases, there was a span of 16 bases. For the CDR3, the DNA is TGTGCCAGCTCACCACCCGGGACCCGGATGCCTAATGAGCAGTTCTTC. This gives the protein CASSPPGTRMPNEQFF.

The chain recombines TRBV6-6 with TRBJ2-1, with TRBD2 matching 8 bases. The V gene end was trimmed by 8 bases and the J gene end by 15 bases; junction bases not matched to a gene: 21. The CDR3 totals 15 residues. Germline V gene lookup returns CDR1 MNHNY and CDR2 SVGAGI (reference sequence). As DNA, the CDR3 is TGTGCCAGCCAAGGACGGGGTACTAGCGGTCCCGAACGGTTCTTC. Protein: CASQGRGTSGPERFF.

This clone was observed a handful of times. V gene TRBV29-1 combines with J gene TRBJ2-2, with D unclear. The CDR3 extends over 14 amino acids. V was trimmed by 5 bases and J by 1 base, leaving 11 bases between them. Germline CDR1 and CDR2: SQVTM and ANQGSEA. The CDR3 sequence is CSVLDWRNTGELFF. The DNA for the CDR3 is TGCAGCGTTCTCGACTGGCGGAACACCGGGGAGCTGTTTTTT.

This chain connects TRBV18 to TRBJ1-5; D is uncertain. The V end was cut by 4 bases, the J end by 2 bases, with 12 bases between. CDR3 length: 15 residues. Germline assignment: CDR1 KGHSH and CDR2 LQKENI. The CDR3 loop reads CASSQETPGNQPQHF. In DNA, the CDR3 is TGTGCCAGCTCACAGGAGACGCCGGGCAATCAGCCCCAGCATTTT. Full variable domain (remainder filled in from reference TRBV18 and TRBJ1-5): NAGVMQNPRHLVRRRGQEARLRCSPMKGHSHVYWYRQLPEEGLKFMVYLQKENIIDESGMPKERFSAEFPKEGPSILRIQQVVRGDSAAYFCASSQETPGNQPQHFGDGTRLSIL.

There are a few counts of this clone. The genes are TRBV7-9 and TRBJ1-2; D gene unclear. The V gene's germline CDR1 is SEHNR and CDR2 FQNEAQ (reference sequence). The length of the CDR3 is 16 residues. V was shortened by 5 bases and J by 6 bases, with 22 bases between the two germline ends. CDR3 amino acids: CASSHPPGQAIDGYTF. Written as DNA, the CDR3 is TGTGCCAGCAGCCACCCCCCCGGGCAGGCGATTGATGGCTACACCTTC. The full variable domain, its missing parts supplied by reference TRBV7-9 and TRBJ1-2, is DTGVSQNPRHKITKRGQNVTFRCDPISEHNRLYWYRQTLGQGPEFLTYFQNEAQLEKSRLLSDRFSAERPKGSFSTLEIQRTEQGDSAMYLCASSHPPGQAIDGYTFGSGTRLTVV.

This clone was picked up one time. This rearrangement joins TRBV7-2 to TRBJ2-2; D unresolved. Looked up from germline, CDR1 is SGHTA and CDR2 is FQGNSA. The CDR3 runs 15 residues. Trimming took off 1 base at V and 7 bases at J, with 13 bases between the two ends. This chain's CDR3 is CASSLGVPLGGELFF. CDR3 in DNA: TGTGCCAGCAGCTTAGGTGTCCCGCTGGGCGGGGAGCTGTTTTTT.

As regards this clone: At one boundary the junction diverges from the germline segment, which might be a read error. The chain's CDR3 is CASSPSGGSQPQHF. The CDR3 region has the DNA TGTGCCAGCTCACCATCGGGAGGGAGTCAGCCCCAACATTTT. The chain has TRBV18 and TRBJ1-5; D remains ambiguous. The CDR3 runs 14 residues. CDR1 KGHSH and CDR2 LQKENI come from the germline V gene.

This chain links TRBV29-1 with TRBJ2-1, with 10 bases fitting TRBD2. Germline values: CDR1 SQVTM, CDR2 ANQGSEA. V lost 7 bases and J lost 15; bases outside the gene matches: 15. The CDR3 consists of 13 residues. This CDR3 is CSADPPSGSSAFF. The CDR3 DNA reads as TGCAGCGCCGATCCGCCTAGCGGGAGTTCAGCGTTCTTC.

The chain carries TRBV28 and TRBJ2-7, with TRBD1 identical over 8 bases. The CDR3 is 17 amino acids. The J segment lost 3 bases and the V segment lost 6 bases, leaving 16 bases of the junction unmatched. CDR1 and CDR2 (germline): MDHEN, SYDVKM. CDR3 region: CASSLSQGVSDHYEQYF. In nucleotides, the CDR3 is TGTGCCAGCAGCCTTTCACAGGGGGTAAGCGATCACTACGAGCAGTACTTC.

The chain has TRBV6-5 and TRBJ1-1, with D uncertain. The CDR3 runs 14 residues. Germline CDR1 MNHEY, CDR2 SVGAGI. Trimming cost V 5 bases and J 0 bases, with 10 bases left between them. The DNA of the CDR3 is TGTGCCAGCAGTGAAGTTGGGGTGAACACTGAAGCTTTCTTT. It encodes CASSEVGVNTEAFF.

This chain connects TRBV7-9 to TRBJ1-2; D is ambiguous. Between the trimmed V and J ends, which lost 3 bases and 2 bases, there was a span of 10 bases. The CDR3 is 14 residues long. Germline-derived CDR1 and CDR2 are SEHNR and FQNEAQ (reference sequence). The DNA of the CDR3 is TGTGCCAGCAGCTTGCTCGGAGAGAACTATGGCTACACCTTC. Translating gives CASSLLGENYGYTF.

This clone has only a few counts. This sequence joins TRBV6-1 and TRBJ2-7, with a possible D match to TRBD2 (5 bases). Looked up from germline, CDR1 is MNHNS and CDR2 is SASEGT. The CDR3 is 14 residues long. V was pared by 5 bases and J by 1 base, with 12 bases between. CDR3 residues: CASSPYSGSYEQYF. In nucleotides, the CDR3 is TGTGCCAGCAGTCCCTATTCGGGGTCCTACGAGCAGTACTTC.

The chain has TRBV10-3 and TRBJ2-2; 7 nucleotides align to TRBD2. Germline assignment: CDR1 ENHRY and CDR2 SYGVKD. With 6 bases clipped from V and 0 bases from J, the junction kept 7 bases outside the gene matches. CDR3 length: 16 residues. The CDR3 spells CAISPTAGANTGELFF. CDR3 DNA sequence: TGTGCCATCAGCCCTACGGCGGGGGCGAACACCGGGGAGCTGTTTTTT.

This clone was found a few times. The chain recombines TRBV5-4 with TRBJ1-4, with a weak D call TRBD1 (5 bases). The V and J ends lost 2 bases and 0 bases respectively, with 8 bases between them. Germline loops: CDR1 SGHNT, CDR2 YYREEE (reference sequence). This CDR3 region has 15 residues. This chain's CDR3 is CASSFREATNEKLFF. DNA of the CDR3: TGTGCCAGCAGCTTCAGGGAGGCAACTAATGAAAAACTGTTTTTT.

The chain carries TRBV30 and TRBJ1-1; 8 positions agree with TRBD1. V shed 2 bases and J 7 bases; nucleotides not matched to a gene: 15. CDR1 and CDR2 from the germline V gene are GTSNPN and SVGIG (reference sequence). This CDR3 is built from 16 residues. The CDR3 nucleotides read TGTGCCTGGAGTTCCGGGACAGGAGTATTTAGGGGTGAAGCTTTCTTT. It specifies CAWSSGTGVFRGEAFF.